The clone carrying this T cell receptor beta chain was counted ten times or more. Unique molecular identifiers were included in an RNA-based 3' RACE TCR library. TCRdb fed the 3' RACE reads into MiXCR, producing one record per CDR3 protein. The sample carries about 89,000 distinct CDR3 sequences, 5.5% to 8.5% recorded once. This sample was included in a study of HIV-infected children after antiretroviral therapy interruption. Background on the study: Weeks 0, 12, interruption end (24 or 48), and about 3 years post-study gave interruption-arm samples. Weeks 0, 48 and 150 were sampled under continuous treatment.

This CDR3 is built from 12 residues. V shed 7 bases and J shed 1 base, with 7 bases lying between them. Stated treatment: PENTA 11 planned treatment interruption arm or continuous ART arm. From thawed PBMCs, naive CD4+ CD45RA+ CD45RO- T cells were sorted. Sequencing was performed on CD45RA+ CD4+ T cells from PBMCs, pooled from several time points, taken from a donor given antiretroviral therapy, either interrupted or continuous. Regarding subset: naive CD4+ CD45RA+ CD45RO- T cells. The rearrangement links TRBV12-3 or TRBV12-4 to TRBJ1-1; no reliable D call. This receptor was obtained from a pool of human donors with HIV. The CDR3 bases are TGTGCCAGCAATTTGGAGAACACTGAAGCTTTCTTT. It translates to CASNLENTEAFF.